Shown below are 11 T cell receptor beta chains from a single sample sequenced in a study of blood T cell repertoires in COVID-19. Repertoires were generated with immunoSEQ multiplex PCR, while TCRdb's copy carries only in-frame clones and drops some. The sample shows about 130,000 clones, approximately 83% of them seen only once. The sample consisted of peripheral blood. The receptors shown here come from a woman between 45 and 60 years old who had recovered from COVID-19.

The chain combines TRBV5-6 with TRBJ2-6; unclear D gene. The germline V gene has CDR1 SGHDT and CDR2 YYEEEE. V was cut by 3 bases and J by 0 bases, with 7 bases left in between. The CDR3 loop spans 15 amino acids. CDR3: CASSYGVSGANVLTF. CDR3 coding DNA: TGTGCCAGCAGCTACGGTGTCTCTGGGGCCAACGTCCTGACTTTC.

The chain uses TRBV19 and TRBJ2-7, with 10 bases matching TRBD1. CDR3 length equals 14 residues. CDR1 and CDR2 (germline): LNHDA, SQIVND (reference sequence). The trim removed 6 bases at V and 4 bases at J, leaving 6 bases unmatched. The CDR3 protein is CASRRGQGVYEQYF. CDR3 coding DNA: TGTGCCAGTAGACGAGGACAGGGGGTTTACGAGCAGTACTTC.

The gene calls are TRBV7-9 and TRBJ2-1, with 10 bases identical to TRBD1. Trimming cost V 1 base and J 4 bases; bases outside gene matches: 13. CDR3 size: 19 residues. From germline, CDR1 is SEHNR and CDR2 FQNEAQ (reference sequence). The CDR3 DNA sequence: TGTGCCAGCAGCTTAGTTTGGACAGGGGGGCATAACCCTTACAATGAGCAGTTCTTC. Protein: CASSLVWTGGHNPYNEQFF. Together with reference TRBV7-9 and TRBJ2-1, the CDR3 gives the full variable domain: DTGVSQNPRHKITKRGQNVTFRCDPISEHNRLYWYRQTLGQGPEFLTYFQNEAQLEKSRLLSDRFSAERPKGSFSTLEIQRTEQGDSAMYLCASSLVWTGGHNPYNEQFFGPGTRLTVL.

This chain joins TRBV9 and TRBJ2-1; D gene uncertain. Between the trimmed V and J ends, which lost 0 bases and 5 bases, there was a span of 6 bases. From germline, CDR1 is SGDLS and CDR2 YYNGEE. This CDR3 contains 13 residues. The CDR3 DNA follows: TGTGCCAGCAGCGTAGATAATCACAATGAGCAGTTCTTC. This encodes CASSVDNHNEQFF.

As regards this clone: Within the sample, other DNA sequences also encode this same CDR3. This chain connects TRBV12-3 or TRBV12-4 to TRBJ1-1; TRBD1 is a possible D gene (6 bases). The CDR3 is made up of 13 amino acids. V lost 5 bases, J lost 2 bases, and 9 bases lay in between. The CDR3: CASSRQANTEAFF. CDR3 DNA: TGTGCCAGCAGTCGACAGGCTAACACTGAAGCTTTCTTT.

V is TRBV30 and J is TRBJ1-6, with a weak D call TRBD1 (5 bases). Between the trimmed V and J ends, which lost 1 base and 0 bases, there was a span of 7 bases. The CDR3 sequence is 15 residues long. CDR1 and CDR2 from the germline V gene are GTSNPN and SVGIG (reference sequence). CDR3: CAWSGQSSYNSPLHF. In nucleotides, the CDR3 is TGTGCCTGGAGTGGACAGAGCTCCTATAATTCACCCCTCCACTTT.

V and J are TRBV7-9 and TRBJ1-3; D uncertain. The CDR3 loop spans 12 amino acids. V lost 5 bases, J lost 7 bases, and 9 bases lay in between. CDR1 is SEHNR and CDR2 is FQNEAQ in the germline V gene (reference sequence). The DNA of the CDR3 is TGTGCCAGCAGCAGAGGTCGGAACACCATATATTTT. Translated: CASSRGRNTIYF.

The chain links TRBV14 to TRBJ1-6; possible D gene TRBD1, 6 bases. Per germline, CDR1 SGHDN and CDR2 FVKESK. The CDR3 contains 15 residues. V lost 5 bases and J lost 4, with 12 bases in between. CDR3 loop: CASSAPGTYNSPLHF. CDR3 nucleotide sequence: TGTGCCAGCAGCGCCCCCGGGACATATAATTCACCCCTCCACTTT.

The chain couples TRBV6-5 to TRBJ2-7; D unresolved. The V end lost 0 bases, the J end lost 7 bases, and 10 bases lay between the germline ends. Per germline, CDR1 MNHEY and CDR2 SVGAGI. CDR3 length: 13 amino acids. The CDR3 DNA reads as TGTGCCAGCAGTTACTCTACGCAACAAGAGCAGTACTTC. Its protein product is CASSYSTQQEQYF.

The chain carries TRBV27 and TRBJ2-3; TRBD1 agrees at 8 bases. The V segment lost 5 bases and the J segment 5 bases; nucleotides outside the gene matches: 12. CDR1 is MNHEY, CDR2 SMNVEV, per germline (reference sequence). The CDR3 is made up of 16 amino acids. The CDR3 DNA follows: TGTGCCAGCAGTACCCGGACAGGGTTATTGGGAGATACGCAGTATTTT. Protein sequence: CASSTRTGLLGDTQYF.

V is TRBV3-1 (or the pseudogene TRBV3-2) and J is TRBJ2-1; 7 positions agree with TRBD1. Germline V gene data show CDR1 as LGHDT and CDR2 as YNNKEL (reference sequence). The J segment lost 4 bases and the V segment lost 0 bases, leaving 12 bases of the junction unmatched. The CDR3 is made up of 18 amino acids. For the CDR3, the DNA is TGTGCCAGCAGCCAAGATCTAGGAAGGGACAGAGATTACAATGAGCAGTTCTTC. This codes for CASSQDLGRDRDYNEQFF.